This entry lists 20 T cell receptor beta chains sequenced from one sample in a study of regulatory T cells in long-lasting Graves disease. To make TCR beta libraries, researchers used iRepertoire HTBI primers and Arm-PCR of CDR3 regions. TCRdb redid the calling of the multiplex PCR reads with MiXCR, one entry per CDR3 protein. This sample has 500,000 to 800,000 distinct CDR3 sequences, with 25% to 35% found just once. The time point denotes: persistent/refractory GD, antithyroid drugs over 5 years with positive TRAb. Generation of the TCR library employed RNA extracted from PBMCs. The sequencing here drew on peripheral blood mononuclear cells (PBMCs), taken when the disease was refractory, from a patient treated with antithyroid drugs. The receptors were gathered from a female donor with Graves disease.

This clonotype was seen a handful of times. Sequence at one end of the junction differs from germline and may be a read error. The V and J genes are TRBV6-1 and TRBJ2-5; 7 bases line up with TRBD2. The CDR3 sequence is 16 residues long. The germline V gene encodes CDR1 MNHNS and CDR2 SASEGT. The DNA for the CDR3 is TGTGCCAGCAGCCCCTGGGGGTCTAGCGGACAAGAGACTCAGTACTTC. As protein: CASSPWGSSGQETQYF.

The chain combines TRBV11-2 with TRBJ1-6; D remains ambiguous. Germline V lookup: CDR1 SGHAT, CDR2 FQNNGV. The CDR3 is 14 residues long. Trimming removed 5 bases at V and 10 bases at J, with 15 bases between. CDR3 protein: CASSHPTRRSPLHF. CDR3 DNA: TGTGCCAGCAGCCACCCGACGCGCCGCTCACCCCTCCACTTT.

The chain has TRBV9 and TRBJ1-6, with 7 bases fitting TRBD1. The trim removed 4 bases at V and 7 bases at J, leaving 8 bases unmatched. CDR3 length equals 15 residues. The germline CDR1 and CDR2 sequences are SGDLS and YYNGEE. The CDR3 sequence: CASSSADRTNSPLHF. CDR3 nucleotides: TGTGCCAGCAGCTCCGCGGACAGGACGAATTCACCCCTCCACTTT.

This clonotype was seen ten or more times. The chain links TRBV28 to TRBJ2-5, with unresolved D. Trimming removed 4 bases from V and 0 bases from J, with 3 bases in between. The CDR3 runs 12 residues. Germline lookup yields CDR1 MDHEN and CDR2 SYDVKM. The CDR3 reads CASSWDQETQYF. The CDR3 nucleotides read TGTGCCAGCAGTTGGGACCAAGAGACCCAGTACTTC.

The chain combines TRBV5-1 with TRBJ2-2, with 14 bases that match TRBD2. The CDR3 consists of 19 residues. Germline values: CDR1 SGHRS, CDR2 YFSETQ. J gave up 1 base and V 4 bases, and 9 bases lay outside the gene matches. The CDR3 DNA reads TGCGCCAGCAGCCGCAAGGGACTAGCGGGAGCTGGGAACACCGGGGAGCTGTTTTTT. This encodes CASSRKGLAGAGNTGELFF.

This clonotype was seen more than once but under ten times. CDR3 amino acids: CASSISSGSLTYEQYF. CDR3 nucleotides: TGTGCCAGTAGTATTTCTAGCGGGAGTTTGACCTACGAGCAGTACTTC. The chain recombines TRBV19 with TRBJ2-7, with 10 bases matching TRBD2. The CDR3 is made up of 16 amino acids. Germline lookup yields CDR1 LNHDA and CDR2 SQIVND (reference sequence). The V and J ends lost 3 bases and 2 bases, in that order; junction bases with no gene match: 7.

This clonotype was recorded a few times. The rearrangement links TRBV5-1 to TRBJ1-4, with 7 bases identical to TRBD1. Germline values: CDR1 SGHRS, CDR2 YFSETQ. Trimming cost V 2 bases and J 8 bases; bases outside gene matches: 6. The CDR3 runs to 14 residues. CDR3 loop: CASSFRGAEEKLFF. In DNA, the CDR3 is TGCGCCAGCAGCTTCAGGGGGGCGGAAGAAAAACTGTTTTTT.

The gene calls are TRBV10-3 and TRBJ2-2; TRBD2 matches 16 bases. Germline values: CDR1 ENHRY, CDR2 SYGVKD. With V trimmed by 5 bases and J by 5 bases, 8 bases remained unmatched. The CDR3 sequence is 18 residues long. CDR3: CAISKGTSGRAGTGELFF. The CDR3 coding sequence is TGTGCCATCAGTAAGGGGACTAGCGGGAGGGCCGGTACCGGGGAGCTGTTTTTT.

In this sample, this clonotype turned up a few times. The chain combines TRBV20-1 with TRBJ1-3; D not certain. Germline V gene sequence: CDR1 DFQATT, CDR2 SNEGSKA (reference sequence). V was pared by 6 bases and J by 0 bases, with 6 bases between. This CDR3 is 12 amino acids long. The CDR3 DNA reads TGCAGTGCCTGGGTCTCTGGAAACACCATATATTTT. As protein: CSAWVSGNTIYF.

The rearrangement uses TRBV3-1 and TRBJ1-2; D gene ambiguous. This CDR3 region has 12 residues. Germline V gene data show CDR1 as LGHDT and CDR2 as YNNKEL (reference sequence). Trimming removed 0 bases from V and 8 bases from J, with 7 bases in between. CDR3 in DNA: TGTGCCAGCAGCCAAGAATCGTGGGGCTACACCTTC. Encoded protein: CASSQESWGYTF.

V gene TRBV7-2 combines with J gene TRBJ1-2; tentative D call: TRBD1 (6 bases). The CDR3 spans 14 residues. Germline CDR1 is SGHTA and CDR2 is FQGNSA. Trimming removed 7 bases from V and 6 bases from J, with 18 bases in between. CDR3 nucleotides: TGTGCCAGCACCATAGCCAGGGGAGCTCATGGCTACACCTTC. This encodes CASTIARGAHGYTF.

A few counts support this clonotype. The J gene is TRBJ1-5, the V gene TRBV3-1, with a tentative D call TRBD1 (5 bases). V lost 3 bases and J 4 bases, leaving 7 bases between the germline ends. In germline, CDR1 is LGHDT, CDR2 YNNKEL (reference sequence). The CDR3 has 13 amino acids. The CDR3 loop is CASSHRENQPQHF. The CDR3 nucleotides read TGTGCCAGCAGCCACAGGGAGAATCAGCCCCAGCATTTT.

For this clonotype: Mismatch with germline at one junction end may stem from a read error. The chain joins TRBV12-3 or TRBV12-4 to TRBJ1-2; no firm D call. This CDR3 region has 15 residues. In DNA, the CDR3 is TGTGCCAGCAGTTTTTTCGGCAGGAGAGGCTATGGCTACGCCTTC. Residues: CASSFFGRRGYGYAF.

This clonotype has a handful of counts. The chain carries TRBV12-3 or TRBV12-4 and TRBJ1-6; unclear D gene. There are 18 residues in the CDR3. The germline V and J ends were trimmed by 2 bases and 1 base, with 15 bases remaining between them. Here the CDR3 DNA reads TGTGCCAGCAGTTTAATCCTACCCGGTGGATCCTATAATTCACCCCTCCACTTT. As protein: CASSLILPGGSYNSPLHF.

This clonotype was observed a single time. The chain couples TRBV20-1 to TRBJ1-1; D is unclear. The CDR3 covers 11 residues. V was shortened by 3 bases and J by 3 bases, with 5 bases between the two germline ends. Germline CDR1 DFQATT, CDR2 SNEGSKA (reference sequence). The CDR3 region is CSASWYTEAFF. The CDR3 nucleotides are TGCAGTGCTAGCTGGTACACTGAAGCTTTCTTT.

This chain connects TRBV20-1 to TRBJ1-5; D ambiguous. The V end lost 1 base, the J end lost 0 bases, and 7 bases lay between the germline ends. This CDR3 has 14 residues. From germline, CDR1 is DFQATT and CDR2 SNEGSKA (reference sequence). CDR3 DNA: TGCAGTGCTAGAGGGCACCTTAGCAATCAGCCCCAGCATTTT. This gives the protein CSARGHLSNQPQHF.

The V call is TRBV4-1, the J call TRBJ2-4; TRBD1 agrees at 10 bases. The junction had 9 bases not matched to a gene; V was cut back by 6 bases and J by 7 bases. Germline values: CDR1 MGHRA, CDR2 YSYEKL. This CDR3 region has 15 residues. DNA of the CDR3: TGCGCCAGCAGGCAGACCGGGACAGGGGACAACATTCAGTACTTC. Translation gives CASRQTGTGDNIQYF.

The chain employs TRBV29-1 and TRBJ2-2; 13 bases fit TRBD2. The V gene end was trimmed by 5 bases and the J gene end by 6 bases; junction bases not matched to a gene: 6. Per the germline V gene, CDR1 is SQVTM and CDR2 is ANQGSEA. This CDR3 comprises 15 residues. CDR3 protein: CSVLGLAGVAGELFF. The CDR3 nucleotides are TGCAGCGTTCTTGGACTAGCGGGAGTTGCCGGGGAGCTGTTTTTT.

At least ten counts were recorded for this clonotype. J is TRBJ1-1 and V is TRBV12-3 or TRBV12-4, with 7 bases matching TRBD1. The CDR3 spans 15 residues. The junction had 11 bases not matched to a gene; V was cut back by 5 bases and J by 5 bases. CDR3 amino acids: CASSGHTTGRTEAFF. The CDR3 region has the DNA TGTGCCAGCAGTGGACACACGACAGGGCGGACTGAAGCTTTCTTT.

This clonotype showed up many times. This chain uses TRBV30 with TRBJ1-6; the D gene is possibly TRBD1 (6 bases). Trimming removed 4 bases from V and 11 bases from J, with 15 bases in between. CDR1 GTSNPN and CDR2 SVGIG come from the germline V gene (reference sequence). The CDR3 spans 13 residues. The CDR3 DNA reads as TGTGCCTGGAAGGACCCAGGGGTCACACCCCTCCACTTT. This codes for CAWKDPGVTPLHF.